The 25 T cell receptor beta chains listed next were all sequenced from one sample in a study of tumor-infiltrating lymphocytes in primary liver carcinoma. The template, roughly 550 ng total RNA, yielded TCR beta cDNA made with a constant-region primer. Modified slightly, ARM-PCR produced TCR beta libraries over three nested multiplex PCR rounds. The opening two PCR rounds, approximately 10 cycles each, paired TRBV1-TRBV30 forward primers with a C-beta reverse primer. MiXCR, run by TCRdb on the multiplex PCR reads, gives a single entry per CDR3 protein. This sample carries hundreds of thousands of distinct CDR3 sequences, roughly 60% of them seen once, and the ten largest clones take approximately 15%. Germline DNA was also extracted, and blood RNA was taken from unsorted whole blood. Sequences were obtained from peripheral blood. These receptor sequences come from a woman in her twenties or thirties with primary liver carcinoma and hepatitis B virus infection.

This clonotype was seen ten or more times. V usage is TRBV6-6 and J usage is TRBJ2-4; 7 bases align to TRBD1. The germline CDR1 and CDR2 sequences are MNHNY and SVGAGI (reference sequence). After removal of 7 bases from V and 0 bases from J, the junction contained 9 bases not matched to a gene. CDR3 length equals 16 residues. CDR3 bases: TGTGCCAGCACCCCGGGGACAGAGATAGCCAAAAACATTCAGTACTTC. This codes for CASTPGTEIAKNIQYF.

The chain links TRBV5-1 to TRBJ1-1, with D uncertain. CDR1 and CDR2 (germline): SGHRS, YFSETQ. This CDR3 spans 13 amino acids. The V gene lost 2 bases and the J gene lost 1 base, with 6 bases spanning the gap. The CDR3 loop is CASSFSQNTEAFF. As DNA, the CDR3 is TGCGCCAGCAGCTTCAGTCAGAACACTGAAGCTTTCTTT.

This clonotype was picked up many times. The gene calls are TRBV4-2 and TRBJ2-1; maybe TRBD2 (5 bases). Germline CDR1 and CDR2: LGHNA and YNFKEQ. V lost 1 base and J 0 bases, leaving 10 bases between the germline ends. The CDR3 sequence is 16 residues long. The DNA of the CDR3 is TGTGCCAGCAGCCAAGCATCGAGGGCCTCCTACAATGAGCAGTTCTTC. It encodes CASSQASRASYNEQFF.

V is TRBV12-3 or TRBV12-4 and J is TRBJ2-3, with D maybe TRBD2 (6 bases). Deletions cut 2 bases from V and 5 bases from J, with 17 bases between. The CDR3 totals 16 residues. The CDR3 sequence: CASSLRTVRGGDTQYF. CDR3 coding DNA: TGTGCCAGCAGTTTAAGGACTGTGAGGGGAGGAGATACGCAGTATTTT.

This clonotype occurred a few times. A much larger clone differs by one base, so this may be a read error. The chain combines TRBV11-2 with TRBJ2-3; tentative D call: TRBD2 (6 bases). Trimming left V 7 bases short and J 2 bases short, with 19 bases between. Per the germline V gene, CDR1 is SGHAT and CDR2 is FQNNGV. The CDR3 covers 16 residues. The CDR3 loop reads CASNLLGGYDTDTQYF. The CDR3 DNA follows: TGTGCCAGCAACCTATTGGGGGGTTATGACACAGATACGCAGTATTTT.

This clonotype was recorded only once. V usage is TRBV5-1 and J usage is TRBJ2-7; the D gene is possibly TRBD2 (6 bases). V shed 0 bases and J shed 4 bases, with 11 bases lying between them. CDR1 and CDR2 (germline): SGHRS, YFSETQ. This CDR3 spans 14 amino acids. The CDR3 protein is CASSLEPGGYEQYF. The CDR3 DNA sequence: TGCGCCAGCAGCTTGGAGCCAGGAGGGTACGAGCAGTACTTC.

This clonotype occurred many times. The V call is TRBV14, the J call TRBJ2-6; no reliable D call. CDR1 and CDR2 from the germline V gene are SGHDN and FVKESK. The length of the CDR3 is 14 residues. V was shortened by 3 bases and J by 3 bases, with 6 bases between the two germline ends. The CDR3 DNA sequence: TGTGCCAGCAGCCAGCTACTTGGGGCCAACGTCCTGACTTTC. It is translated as CASSQLLGANVLTF.

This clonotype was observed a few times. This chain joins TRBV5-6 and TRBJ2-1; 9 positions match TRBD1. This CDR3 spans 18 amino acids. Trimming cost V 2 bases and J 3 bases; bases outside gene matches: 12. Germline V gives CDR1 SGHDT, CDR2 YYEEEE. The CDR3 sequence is CASSLLVGGGQGYNEQFF. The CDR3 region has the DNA TGTGCCAGCAGCTTATTAGTGGGTGGGGGACAGGGCTACAATGAGCAGTTCTTC.

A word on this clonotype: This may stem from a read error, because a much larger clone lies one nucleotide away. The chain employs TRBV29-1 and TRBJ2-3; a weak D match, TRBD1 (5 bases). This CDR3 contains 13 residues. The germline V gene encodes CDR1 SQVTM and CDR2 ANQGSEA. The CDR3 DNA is TGCAGCGTTGCAAGGGCCTCGACAGATTCGCAGTATTTT. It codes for CSVARASTDSQYF.

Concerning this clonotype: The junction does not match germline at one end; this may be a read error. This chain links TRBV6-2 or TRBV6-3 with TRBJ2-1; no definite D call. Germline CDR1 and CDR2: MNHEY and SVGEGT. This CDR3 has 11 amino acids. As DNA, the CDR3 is TGTGCCAGGAGTCCTTACAATGAACAGTTCTTC. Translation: CARSPYNEQFF.

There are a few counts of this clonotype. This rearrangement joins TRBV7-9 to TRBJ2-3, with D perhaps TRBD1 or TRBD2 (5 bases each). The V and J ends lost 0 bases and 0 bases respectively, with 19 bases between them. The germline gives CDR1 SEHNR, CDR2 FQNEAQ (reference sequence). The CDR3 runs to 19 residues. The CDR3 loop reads CASSLAPLSARGSTDTQYF. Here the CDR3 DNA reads TGTGCCAGCAGCTTAGCGCCTTTGTCGGCGAGGGGAAGCACAGATACGCAGTATTTT.

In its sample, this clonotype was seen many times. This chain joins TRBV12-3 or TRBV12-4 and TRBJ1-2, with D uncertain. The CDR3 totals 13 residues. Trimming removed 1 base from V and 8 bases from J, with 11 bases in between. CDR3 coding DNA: TGTGCCAGCAGTTTAGGTTTAGCTGGAGGCTACACCTTC. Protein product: CASSLGLAGGYTF.

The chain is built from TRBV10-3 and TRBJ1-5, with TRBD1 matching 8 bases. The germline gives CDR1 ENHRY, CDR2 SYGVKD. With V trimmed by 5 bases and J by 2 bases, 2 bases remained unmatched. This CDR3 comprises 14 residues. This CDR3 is CAISTGGGNQPQHF. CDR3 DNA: TGTGCCATCAGTACAGGGGGGGGCAATCAGCCCCAGCATTTT.

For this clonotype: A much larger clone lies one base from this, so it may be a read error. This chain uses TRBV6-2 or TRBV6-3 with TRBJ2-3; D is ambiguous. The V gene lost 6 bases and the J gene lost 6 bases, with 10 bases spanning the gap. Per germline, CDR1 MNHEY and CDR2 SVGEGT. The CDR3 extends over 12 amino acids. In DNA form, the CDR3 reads TGTGCCAGCAGGCGAACGCGGGATACGCAGTATTTT. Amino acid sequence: CASRRTRDTQYF.

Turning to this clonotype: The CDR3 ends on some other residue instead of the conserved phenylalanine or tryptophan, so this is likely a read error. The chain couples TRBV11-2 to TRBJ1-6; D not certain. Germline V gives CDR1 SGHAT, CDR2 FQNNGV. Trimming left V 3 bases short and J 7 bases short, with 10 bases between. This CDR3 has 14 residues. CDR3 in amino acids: CASSLNRANSPLHI. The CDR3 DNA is TGTGCCAGCAGCTTGAACAGAGCCAATTCACCCCTCCACATT.

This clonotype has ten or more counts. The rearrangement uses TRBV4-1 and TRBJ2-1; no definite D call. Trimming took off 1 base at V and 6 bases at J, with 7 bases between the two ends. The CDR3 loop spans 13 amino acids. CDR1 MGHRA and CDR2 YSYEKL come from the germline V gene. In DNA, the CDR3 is TGCGCCAGCAGCCAAGTAAAGTTCAATGAGCAGTTCTTC. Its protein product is CASSQVKFNEQFF.

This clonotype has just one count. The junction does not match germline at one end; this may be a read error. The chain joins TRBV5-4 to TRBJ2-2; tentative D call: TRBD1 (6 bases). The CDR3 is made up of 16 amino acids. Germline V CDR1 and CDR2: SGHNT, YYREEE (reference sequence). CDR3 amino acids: CTSSLPGAGNTGELFF. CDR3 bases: TGTACCAGCAGCTTGCCAGGGGCGGGGAACACCGGGGAGCTGTTTTTT.

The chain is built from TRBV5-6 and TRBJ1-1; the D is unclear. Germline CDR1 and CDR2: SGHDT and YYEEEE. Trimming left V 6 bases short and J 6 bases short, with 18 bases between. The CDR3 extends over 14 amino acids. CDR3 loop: CASTLFREIPEAFF. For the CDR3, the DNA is TGTGCCAGCACCCTGTTTCGAGAGATTCCTGAAGCTTTCTTT.

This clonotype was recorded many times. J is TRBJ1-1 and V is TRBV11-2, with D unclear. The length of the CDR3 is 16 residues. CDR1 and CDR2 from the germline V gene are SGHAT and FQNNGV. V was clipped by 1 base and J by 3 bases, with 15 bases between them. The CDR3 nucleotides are TGTGCCAGCAGCTTAGGTCGGGAAATCAAACACACTGAAGCTTTCTTT. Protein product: CASSLGREIKHTEAFF.

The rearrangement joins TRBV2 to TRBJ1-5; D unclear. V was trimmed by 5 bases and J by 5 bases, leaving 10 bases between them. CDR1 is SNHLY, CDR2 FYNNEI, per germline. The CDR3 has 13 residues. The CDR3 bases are TGTGCCAGCAGTATAGGGCCCGATCAGCCCCAGCATTTT. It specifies CASSIGPDQPQHF.

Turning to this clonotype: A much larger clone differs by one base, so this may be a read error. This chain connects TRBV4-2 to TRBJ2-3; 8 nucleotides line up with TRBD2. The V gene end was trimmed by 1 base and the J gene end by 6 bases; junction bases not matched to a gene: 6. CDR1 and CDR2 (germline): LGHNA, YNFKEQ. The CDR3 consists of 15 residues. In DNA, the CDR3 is TGTGCCAGCAGCCAAGGATACGGGAGGGCCGATACGCAGTATTTT. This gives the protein CASSQGYGRADTQYF.

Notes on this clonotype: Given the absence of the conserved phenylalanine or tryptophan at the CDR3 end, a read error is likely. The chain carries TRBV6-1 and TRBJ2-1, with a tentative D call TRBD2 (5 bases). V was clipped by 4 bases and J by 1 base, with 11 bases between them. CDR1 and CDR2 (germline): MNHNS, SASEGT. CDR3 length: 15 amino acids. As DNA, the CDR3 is TGTGCCAGCAGTGTAGAGGGATCATCCTACAATGAGCAGTTCCTC. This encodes CASSVEGSSYNEQFL.

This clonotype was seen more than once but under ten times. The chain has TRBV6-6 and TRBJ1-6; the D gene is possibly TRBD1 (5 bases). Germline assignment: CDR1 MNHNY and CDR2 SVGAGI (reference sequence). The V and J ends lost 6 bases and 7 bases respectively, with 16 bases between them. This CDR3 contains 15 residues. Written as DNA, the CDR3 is TGTGCCAGCAGCCTGGGGGAGGCGCGCAATTCACCCCTCCACTTT. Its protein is CASSLGEARNSPLHF.

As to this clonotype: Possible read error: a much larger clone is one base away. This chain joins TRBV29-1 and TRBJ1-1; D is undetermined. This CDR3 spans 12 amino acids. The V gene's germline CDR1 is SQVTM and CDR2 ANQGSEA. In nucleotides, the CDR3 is TGCAGCGTTGACGGACCTGGTACTGAAGCTTCCTTT. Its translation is CSVDGPGTEASF.

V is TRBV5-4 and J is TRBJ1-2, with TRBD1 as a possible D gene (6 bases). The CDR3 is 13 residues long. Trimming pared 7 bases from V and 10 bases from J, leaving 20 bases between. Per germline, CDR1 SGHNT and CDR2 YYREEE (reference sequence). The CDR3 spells CASLRQGTLDYTF. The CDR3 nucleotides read TGTGCCAGCCTTCGGCAGGGGACTCTCGACTACACCTTC.